These 15 T cell receptor beta chains came from one sample sequenced in a study of T cell responses to AZD1222 COVID-19 vaccine (dated by TCRdb to 2020 to 2023). Libraries came from the immunoSEQ multiplex PCR assay. Held by TCRdb, this immuneACCESS table contains in-frame sequences only and omits some clones. Under half of the omission traces to an unresolved V gene where checked; the cause of the rest is unknown. The sample table holds approximately 150,000 clones, of which 90% were seen once. Of the sample, less than 3% falls within the top ten clones. Explained via the paper, the time point label denotes: baseline before first vaccination. The material was peripheral blood, obtained on day 0 of AZD1222 vaccination. Receptors were obtained from an adult in good health.

V and J are TRBV7-2 and TRBJ2-7; the match to TRBD1 covers 9 bases. Germline V lookup: CDR1 SGHTA, CDR2 FQGNSA. The CDR3 totals 12 residues. V lost 1 base and J lost 12; bases outside the gene matches: 4. As DNA, the CDR3 is TGTGCCAGCAGCTTAGGCGGACAGGGGTGGTACTTC. Translation: CASSLGGQGWYF.

V is TRBV11-2 and J is TRBJ2-5; TRBD2 aligns across 13 bases. The CDR3 spans 18 residues. Germline CDR1 is SGHAT and CDR2 is FQNNGV. The trim removed 4 bases at V and 2 bases at J, leaving 10 bases unmatched. The chain's CDR3 is CASSSSGLAGVMQETQYF. The CDR3 DNA is TGTGCCAGCAGCTCCTCAGGACTAGCGGGGGTCATGCAAGAGACCCAGTACTTC.

The V and J genes are TRBV27 and TRBJ2-5, with D perhaps given as TRBD1 or TRBD2 (6 bases each). This CDR3 has 14 amino acids. The germline gives CDR1 MNHEY, CDR2 SMNVEV (reference sequence). The ends were cut back, 6 bases at V and 4 bases at J, with 15 bases in the middle. The CDR3: CASSPVGGSETQYF. The CDR3 DNA follows: TGTGCCAGCAGCCCGGTGGGGGGCTCAGAGACCCAGTACTTC.

The rearrangement uses TRBV5-1 and TRBJ1-1; weak D call: TRBD1 (6 bases). There are 14 residues in the CDR3. Germline CDR1 and CDR2: SGHRS and YFSETQ. V was pared by 7 bases and J by 6 bases, with 19 bases between. CDR3 nucleotide sequence: TGCGCCAGCGGCCAACAGGGAGGTTTCCCTGAAGCTTTCTTT. Protein: CASGQQGGFPEAFF.

The chain combines TRBV6-6 with TRBJ1-2; 7 positions match TRBD1. Germline CDR1 is MNHNY and CDR2 is SVGAGI (reference sequence). With V trimmed by 2 bases and J by 8 bases, 11 bases remained unmatched. The CDR3 has 15 amino acids. CDR3: CASSYTTGRDSGYTF. CDR3 nucleotides: TGTGCCAGCAGTTACACGACGGGGAGGGACAGCGGCTACACCTTC.

V is TRBV19 and J is TRBJ1-2; D perhaps matches TRBD1 (6 bases). The CDR3 sequence is 14 residues long. V lost 7 bases, J lost 4 bases, and 16 bases lay in between. Germline V lookup: CDR1 LNHDA, CDR2 SQIVND (reference sequence). The chain's CDR3 is CASNAQGLFYGYTF. The CDR3 DNA follows: TGTGCCAGTAACGCCCAGGGGCTTTTCTATGGCTACACCTTC.

Only one count was recorded for this clone. The rearrangement joins TRBV6-5 to TRBJ1-1; D remains ambiguous. Germline V gene sequence: CDR1 MNHEY, CDR2 SVGAGI. Deletions cut 6 bases from V and 5 bases from J, with 7 bases between. There are 11 residues in the CDR3. The CDR3, as DNA: TGTGCCAGCAGCCCCGGGACTGAAGCTTTCTTT. Protein sequence: CASSPGTEAFF.

This clone was observed once. The gene calls are TRBV30 and TRBJ2-2, with 14 bases identical to TRBD2. Per the germline V gene, CDR1 is GTSNPN and CDR2 is SVGIG (reference sequence). The CDR3 spans 17 residues. V dropped 2 bases and J dropped 5; count of bases not matched to a gene: 7. Here the CDR3 reads CAWSRLAGGLVTGELFF. As DNA, the CDR3 is TGTGCCTGGAGTCGACTAGCGGGGGGGCTCGTGACCGGGGAGCTGTTTTTT.

J is TRBJ2-5 and V is TRBV11-2; the D gene is possibly TRBD1 (7 bases). CDR3 size: 15 residues. Between the trimmed V and J ends, which lost 5 bases and 5 bases, there was a span of 18 bases. CDR1 is SGHAT, CDR2 FQNNGV, per germline. CDR3 protein: CASSRGRARGETQYF. In DNA, the CDR3 is TGTGCCAGCAGCAGGGGGCGGGCCCGGGGGGAGACCCAGTACTTC.

The chain recombines TRBV10-2 with TRBJ2-3; D gene ambiguous. Germline lookup yields CDR1 WSHSY and CDR2 SAAADI. The V end lost 8 bases, the J end lost 6 bases, and 9 bases lay between the germline ends. The CDR3 loop spans 11 amino acids. This chain's CDR3 is CASQIGDTQYF. In DNA, the CDR3 is TGCGCCAGCCAAATCGGCGATACGCAGTATTTT.

The chain combines TRBV9 with TRBJ1-2, with 8 bases identical to TRBD1. From germline, CDR1 is SGDLS and CDR2 YYNGEE. This CDR3 has 15 amino acids. With V trimmed by 0 bases and J by 4 bases, 5 bases remained unmatched. This CDR3 reads CASSVAGGPTYGYTF. The CDR3 DNA follows: TGTGCCAGCAGCGTAGCAGGGGGCCCCACCTATGGCTACACCTTC.

This clone was picked up one time. This rearrangement joins TRBV7-2 to TRBJ1-1; 8 positions match TRBD1. The junction had 3 bases not matched to a gene; V was cut back by 1 base and J by 5 bases. Germline V lookup: CDR1 SGHTA, CDR2 FQGNSA. The CDR3 spans 14 residues. In nucleotides, the CDR3 is TGTGCCAGCAGCTTAGTCAGGGGGCGGACTGAAGCTTTCTTT. Translated: CASSLVRGRTEAFF.

The chain recombines TRBV25-1 with TRBJ1-2; no reliable D call. Looked up from germline, CDR1 is MGHDK and CDR2 is SYGVNS. The CDR3 has 14 amino acids. V was shortened by 1 base and J by 7 bases, with 13 bases between the two germline ends. This chain's CDR3 is CASSEWAGVGGYTF. DNA of the CDR3: TGTGCCAGCAGTGAATGGGCAGGTGTGGGTGGCTACACCTTC.

V is TRBV2 and J is TRBJ1-2; TRBD1 agrees at 7 bases. Germline CDR1 is SNHLY and CDR2 is FYNNEI. The length of the CDR3 is 16 residues. Trimming at V came to 5 bases and at J to 7 bases, leaving 16 bases not matched to a gene. The CDR3 loop reads CASSPALRDSIGGYTF. The CDR3 bases are TGTGCCAGCAGTCCTGCCCTAAGGGACAGCATAGGTGGCTACACCTTC. Full variable domain (remainder filled in from reference TRBV2 and TRBJ1-2): EPEVTQTPSHQVTQMGQEVILRCVPISNHLYFYWYRQILGQKVEFLVSFYNNEISEKSEIFDDQFSVERPDGSNFTLKIRSTKLEDSAMYFCASSPALRDSIGGYTFGSGTRLTVV.

The rearrangement uses TRBV27 and TRBJ2-1; D remains unclear. The CDR3 is made up of 11 amino acids. V was shortened by 8 bases and J by 15 bases, with 17 bases between the two germline ends. Germline V lookup: CDR1 MNHEY, CDR2 SMNVEV (reference sequence). CDR3 in DNA: TGTGCCAGCGGAAATTTCCGTAGGCCGTTCTTC. Translating it yields CASGNFRRPFF.